The 5 T cell receptor beta chains in this list originate from one sample, sequenced in a study of human T cells and chemical hapten exposure. Time point specified: patch test 3, about 24 weeks after DPC sensitization. Indicated treatment: therapeutic diphenylcyclopropenone sensitization with weekly scalp DPC. TCRdb itself ran the RACE reads through MiXCR, one entry per CDR3 protein. This table holds under 75,000 distinct CDR3 sequences, more than 9.5% found once. The sequences come from whole blood, collected in connection with sensitization to the hapten diphenylcyclopropenone (DPC). The receptors stem from a woman aged 50 to 60 with alopecia areata. Some clones in this sample may be carry-over from other donors' samples.

This clonotype was seen ten or more times. The V call is TRBV18, the J call TRBJ2-7; no clear D gene. Between the trimmed V and J ends, which lost 6 bases and 0 bases, there was a span of 9 bases. Germline-derived CDR1 and CDR2 are KGHSH and LQKENI. The CDR3 contains 13 residues. The CDR3: CASSVGISYEQYF. CDR3 coding DNA: TGTGCCAGCTCGGTGGGGATCTCCTACGAGCAGTACTTC.

This clonotype has at least ten counts. This chain uses TRBV12-3 or TRBV12-4 with TRBJ2-2, with 8 bases matching TRBD2. This CDR3 has 15 residues. After removal of 5 bases from V and 3 bases from J, the junction contained 5 bases not matched to a gene. DNA of the CDR3: TGTGCCAGCAGTGAACTAGCGGCTTACACCGGGGAGCTGTTTTTT. Translated: CASSELAAYTGELFF.

The chain links TRBV6-1 to TRBJ1-4, with no clear D. The CDR3 is made up of 13 amino acids. V was shortened by 0 bases and J by 9 bases, with 8 bases between the two germline ends. Germline loops: CDR1 MNHNS, CDR2 SASEGT. CDR3 sequence reads: CASSEASQQKLFF. CDR3 nucleotides: TGTGCCAGCAGTGAAGCATCTCAGCAAAAACTGTTTTTT.

Many counts were recorded for this clonotype. J is TRBJ1-2 and V is TRBV27; possibly TRBD1 for D (5 bases). Trimming took 4 bases from V and 1 from J, leaving 7 bases between them. In germline, CDR1 is MNHEY, CDR2 SMNVEV (reference sequence). This CDR3 spans 13 amino acids. The CDR3 loop reads CASSSGFNYGYTF. Written as DNA, the CDR3 is TGTGCCAGCAGTTCAGGGTTTAACTATGGCTACACCTTC.

The J gene is TRBJ1-2, the V gene TRBV28; D gene uncertain. The CDR3 extends over 13 amino acids. Germline loops: CDR1 MDHEN, CDR2 SYDVKM. The V end lost 2 bases, the J end lost 4 bases, and 8 bases lay between the germline ends. The CDR3 coding sequence is TGTGCCAGCAGTTTACAAGAATCCTATGGCTACACCTTC. Protein product: CASSLQESYGYTF.